Detailed here is one T cell receptor beta chain. Random hexamers were used to reverse transcribe about 0.5 to 1 ug of RNA. MiXCR, applied by TCRdb to the immunoSEQ multiplex PCR reads, yields one record per CDR3 protein. This repertoire shows approximately 210,000 distinct CDR3 sequences, about 94% found once; its top ten account for around 0.15%. The sample comes from a study of CD8 T cells in Susac syndrome. The CDR3 is 14 residues long. From germline, CDR1 is DFQATT and CDR2 SNEGSKA (reference sequence). Trimming took 1 base from V and 5 from J; bases not matched to a gene: 7. Sequencing input: CD4+ T cells from PBMCs. The V and J genes are TRBV20-1 and TRBJ2-7; 8 bases are a match to TRBD2. The sequence came from a human donor with Susac syndrome. The CDR3 DNA is TGCAGTGCTAGAGGTGCGGGGGGTAGGGACGAGCAGTACTTC. Translating it yields CSARGAGGRDEQYF.